Below are 6 T cell receptor beta chains sequenced from a single sample in a study of blood T cell repertoires in COVID-19. Clones were sequenced by immunoSEQ multiplex PCR, and TCRdb holds only the in-frame ones, with some missing. The table includes roughly 300,000 clones, 80% to 95% detected once. The specimen was PBMCs or T cells enriched from blood (not recorded which). The receptors were gathered from a woman in her 30s who had recovered from COVID-19.

The V call is TRBV6-1, the J call TRBJ2-7; D not certain. Germline values: CDR1 MNHNS, CDR2 SASEGT. The CDR3 is 14 residues long. The V end lost 1 base, the J end lost 2 bases, and 9 bases lay between the germline ends. CDR3 in amino acids: CASSEDQVAYEQYF. CDR3 DNA sequence: TGTGCCAGCAGTGAAGATCAGGTCGCCTACGAGCAGTACTTC.

The chain uses TRBV18 and TRBJ2-1, with D unclear. Trimming stripped 5 bases from V and 7 bases from J, with 21 bases between. Per the germline V gene, CDR1 is KGHSH and CDR2 is LQKENI. The length of the CDR3 is 16 residues. The CDR3 region is CASSSQRLRDGNEQFF. For the CDR3, the DNA is TGTGCCAGCTCATCACAGAGGCTTCGCGACGGAAATGAGCAGTTCTTC.

This clone was detected once. The chain recombines TRBV7-2 with TRBJ1-6; D may be TRBD1 (5 bases). The CDR3 has 18 amino acids. V lost 2 bases to trimming and J lost 0 bases, with 14 bases between them. From germline, CDR1 is SGHTA and CDR2 FQGNSA. The CDR3 here is CASSLWAQASSYNSPLHF. The CDR3 nucleotides read TGTGCCAGCAGCTTATGGGCACAGGCCAGCTCCTATAATTCACCCCTCCACTTT.

This clone was counted once. This sequence joins TRBV18 and TRBJ1-5, with D unclear. This CDR3 contains 14 residues. Germline V CDR1 and CDR2: KGHSH, LQKENI. Trimming removed 0 bases from V and 4 bases from J, with 7 bases in between. CDR3 in amino acids: CASSPPGGNQPQHF. DNA of the CDR3: TGTGCCAGCTCACCACCAGGAGGGAATCAGCCCCAGCATTTT.

This clone appeared once. The J gene is TRBJ2-5, the V gene TRBV7-6, with 8 bases lining up with TRBD2. CDR1 is SGHVS and CDR2 is FNYEAQ in the germline V gene. The CDR3 has 13 residues. The junction had 6 bases not matched to a gene; V was cut back by 8 bases and J by 4 bases. The CDR3 spells CASAYAGGETQYF. In DNA, the CDR3 is TGTGCCAGCGCATACGCGGGAGGAGAGACCCAGTACTTC.

The rearrangement links TRBV30 to TRBJ1-3, with a possible D match to TRBD1 (6 bases). Trimming pared 6 bases from V and 0 bases from J, leaving 15 bases between. CDR1 is GTSNPN and CDR2 is SVGIG in the germline V gene (reference sequence). This CDR3 is built from 15 residues. CDR3 sequence (DNA): TGTGCCTGCATCCCCAACAGGGTCTCTGGAAACACCATATATTTT. Translating gives CACIPNRVSGNTIYF.